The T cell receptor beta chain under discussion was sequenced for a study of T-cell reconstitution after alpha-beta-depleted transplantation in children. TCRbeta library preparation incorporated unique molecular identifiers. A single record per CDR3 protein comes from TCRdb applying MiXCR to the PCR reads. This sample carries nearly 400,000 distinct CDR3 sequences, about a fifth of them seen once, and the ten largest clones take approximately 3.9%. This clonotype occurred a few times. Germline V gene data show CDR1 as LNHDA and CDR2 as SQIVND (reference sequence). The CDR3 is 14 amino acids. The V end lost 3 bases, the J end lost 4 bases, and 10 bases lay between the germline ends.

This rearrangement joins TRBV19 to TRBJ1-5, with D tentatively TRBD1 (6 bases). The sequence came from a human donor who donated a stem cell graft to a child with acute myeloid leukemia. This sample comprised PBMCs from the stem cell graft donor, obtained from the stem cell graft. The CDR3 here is CASSMWDKNQPQHF. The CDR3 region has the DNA TGTGCCAGTAGTATGTGGGACAAAAATCAGCCCCAGCATTTT.